These 6 T cell receptor beta chains were all obtained from the same sample, sequenced in a study of blood T cell repertoires in COVID-19. TCRdb's table, derived via immunoSEQ multiplex PCR, lists solely in-frame clones and lacks some. The data contain about 410,000 clones, 90% of them seen just once; the ten biggest clones take up approximately 0.65%. The source material was PBMCs or T cells enriched from blood (not recorded which). The source is a man between 18 and 29 years old who had recovered from COVID-19.

This chain connects TRBV3-1 (or the pseudogene TRBV3-2) to TRBJ2-3; 7 bases agree with TRBD2. CDR3 length: 15 residues. V lost 1 base and J lost 6; bases outside the gene matches: 7. CDR1 LGHDT and CDR2 YNNKEL come from the germline V gene (reference sequence). CDR3 sequence reads: CASSQVETSADTQYF. The CDR3 DNA reads TGTGCCAGCAGCCAAGTGGAAACTAGCGCGGATACGCAGTATTTT.

The chain is built from TRBV27 and TRBJ1-5, with no clear D. Germline values: CDR1 MNHEY, CDR2 SMNVEV (reference sequence). The CDR3 is 15 amino acids. With 6 bases removed from V and 0 bases from J, the gap between germline ends came to 12 bases. This CDR3 is CASRKLLNSNQPQHF. CDR3 bases: TGTGCCAGCAGGAAACTTCTAAATAGCAATCAGCCCCAGCATTTT.

The chain employs TRBV19 and TRBJ1-2; unclear D gene. Per germline, CDR1 LNHDA and CDR2 SQIVND (reference sequence). There are 16 residues in the CDR3. Trimming left V 5 bases short and J 0 bases short, with 16 bases between. In nucleotides, the CDR3 is TGTGCCAGTAGTCCACGGGAGACGGCGCCTAACTATGGCTACACCTTC. Translation: CASSPRETAPNYGYTF.

CDR3 sequence: CAWPSGGTYGYTF. In DNA form, the CDR3 reads TGTGCCTGGCCCTCAGGGGGAACCTATGGCTACACCTTC. The chain employs TRBV2 and TRBJ1-2; 7 nucleotides agree with TRBD1. The CDR3 consists of 13 residues. The junction had 10 bases not matched to a gene; V was cut back by 11 bases and J by 4 bases. Per germline, CDR1 SNHLY and CDR2 FYNNEI.

The chain joins TRBV2 to TRBJ1-1; D perhaps matches TRBD1 (6 bases). The CDR3 spans 17 residues. From germline, CDR1 is SNHLY and CDR2 FYNNEI. Deletions cut 4 bases from V and 3 bases from J, with 21 bases between. CDR3 DNA: TGTGCCAGCAGTGGGATTGGGGGCGATTGGTTTGACACTGAAGCTTTCTTT. Residues: CASSGIGGDWFDTEAFF. Supplemented by reference TRBV2 and TRBJ1-1, the full variable domain reads EPEVTQTPSHQVTQMGQEVILRCVPISNHLYFYWYRQILGQKVEFLVSFYNNEISEKSEIFDDQFSVERPDGSNFTLKIRSTKLEDSAMYFCASSGIGGDWFDTEAFFGQGTRLTVV.

The CDR3 sequence is CASSWDSYGYTF. The CDR3 DNA sequence: TGTGCCAGCAGCTGGGACAGCTATGGCTACACCTTC. The chain is built from TRBV5-8 and TRBJ1-2; 7 nucleotides align to TRBD1. CDR1 SGHTS and CDR2 YDEGEE come from the germline V gene. After removal of 3 bases from V and 4 bases from J, the junction contained 0 bases not matched to a gene. This CDR3 spans 12 amino acids.